The 5 T cell receptor beta chains in this list originate from one sample, sequenced in a study of OX40 agonist ivuxolimab in advanced cancers. Sequencing used immunoSEQ multiplex PCR; TCRdb keeps in-frame clones, though not all of them. The sample includes roughly 80,000 clones, over 85% of them seen just once. The sample in question was CD4+ or CD8+ T cells sorted from blood, obtained in a trial of the OX40 agonist ivuxolimab. These TCRs come from an adult with an advanced solid tumor such as melanoma, head and neck, liver or kidney cancer.

The rearrangement joins TRBV7-3 to TRBJ2-7; 9 nucleotides align to TRBD1. The length of the CDR3 is 15 residues. The germline gives CDR1 SGHTA, CDR2 FQGTGA. The trim removed 2 bases at V and 1 base at J, leaving 3 bases unmatched. Written as DNA, the CDR3 is TGTGCCAGCAGCTTAGGACAGGGGCCTTCCTACGAGCAGTACTTC. Protein product: CASSLGQGPSYEQYF.

J is TRBJ2-5 and V is TRBV19; D is possibly TRBD2 (5 bases). The CDR3 is made up of 13 amino acids. V gave up 7 bases and J gave up 8 bases, with 17 bases separating them. The germline V gene has CDR1 LNHDA and CDR2 SQIVND (reference sequence). The CDR3 bases are TGTGCCAGTAACGACGGCAGTCGGGAAACCCAGTACTTC. Protein product: CASNDGSRETQYF. Complete variable domain (other parts from reference TRBV19 and TRBJ2-5): DGGITQSPKYLFRKEGQNVTLSCEQNLNHDAMYWYRQDPGQGLRLIYYSQIVNDFQKGDIAEGYSVSREKKESFPLTVTSAQKNPTAFYLCASNDGSRETQYFGPGTRLLVL.

This rearrangement joins TRBV5-1 to TRBJ2-7; D perhaps matches TRBD1 (5 bases). CDR1 is SGHRS, CDR2 YFSETQ, per germline. This CDR3 has 13 amino acids. With 2 bases removed from V and 5 bases from J, the gap between germline ends came to 11 bases. This CDR3 is CASSFQGRDEQYF. The CDR3 DNA sequence: TGCGCCAGCAGCTTCCAGGGTCGCGACGAGCAGTACTTC.

The rearrangement uses TRBV27 and TRBJ1-6; D possibly corresponds to TRBD1 (5 bases). The CDR3 totals 14 residues. Per germline, CDR1 MNHEY and CDR2 SMNVEV (reference sequence). Trimming shortened V by 5 bases and J by 9 bases, and 14 bases separated the two germline ends. CDR3 nucleotides: TGTGCCAGCAGTGTTAGGGGTCCGAGTTCACCCCTCCACTTT. Translation gives CASSVRGPSSPLHF.

The chain carries TRBV7-9 and TRBJ2-5; D is possibly TRBD1 or TRBD2 (6 bases each). The V gene lost 2 bases and the J gene lost 5 bases, with 12 bases spanning the gap. The CDR3 totals 14 residues. The germline V gene has CDR1 SEHNR and CDR2 FQNEAQ (reference sequence). The CDR3 is CASSLSVGGETQYF. CDR3 DNA sequence: TGTGCCAGCAGCTTATCAGTGGGGGGCGAGACCCAGTACTTC.